The 18 T cell receptor beta chains below come from one sample, sequenced in a study of blood T cells in healthy people across ages. The second PCR ran about 6 to 11 cycles with a sample-barcoded 5' primer and J-beta primers. TCRdb re-called the 5' RACE reads with MiXCR, one entry per CDR3 protein. The profile covers around 580,000 distinct CDR3 sequences, with 47% appearing a single time and 20% to 25% taken by the ten largest. Sequences were obtained from blood. Every receptor here comes from an elderly man in good health.

The DNA of the CDR3 is TGTGCCAGCAGCTTGGGGACAGCCCCTCGAGCAGATACGCAGTATTTT. Its translation is CASSLGTAPRADTQYF. The chain couples TRBV5-5 to TRBJ2-3; D may be TRBD1 (6 bases). The V end was cut by 0 bases, the J end by 4 bases, with 15 bases between. The CDR3 length is 16 residues. The germline gives CDR1 SGHKS, CDR2 YYEKEE (reference sequence).

This clonotype was seen only a few times. The chain employs TRBV5-6 and TRBJ2-5; TRBD1 matches 8 bases. Trimming removed 0 bases from V and 6 bases from J; junction bases left unmatched: 1. Germline values: CDR1 SGHDT, CDR2 YYEEEE. CDR3 length: 13 amino acids. CDR3 nucleotides: TGTGCCAGCAGCTTGGACAGGGGGAAGACCCAGTACTTC. This sequence encodes CASSLDRGKTQYF.

This clonotype was detected only a few times. The rearrangement uses TRBV6-6 and TRBJ2-7; 10 bases agree with TRBD1. Germline V CDR1 and CDR2: MNHNY, SVGAGI (reference sequence). The CDR3 is 16 amino acids. V was clipped by 0 bases and J by 0 bases; unmatched bases: 2. In DNA form, the CDR3 reads TGTGCCAGCAGTTACTCGAGACAGGGGGCCTCCTACGAGCAGTACTTC. It specifies CASSYSRQGASYEQYF.

This clonotype was seen a handful of times. The genes are TRBV12-3 or TRBV12-4 and TRBJ1-1, with D maybe TRBD1 (6 bases). V lost 5 bases, J lost 1 base, and 11 bases lay in between. The CDR3 spans 14 residues. Here the CDR3 DNA reads TGTGCCAGCAGTACGACAGGCGGGAACACTGAAGCTTTCTTT. Protein: CASSTTGGNTEAFF.

The rearrangement links TRBV3-1 to TRBJ1-2, with D perhaps TRBD1 (5 bases). The length of the CDR3 is 13 residues. The V gene lost 4 bases and the J gene lost 7 bases, with 13 bases spanning the gap. The germline V gene encodes CDR1 LGHDT and CDR2 YNNKEL (reference sequence). CDR3 sequence: CASSRVEGSGYTF. The CDR3 DNA reads as TGTGCCAGCAGCCGCGTAGAGGGGTCTGGCTACACCTTC. Supplemented by reference TRBV3-1 and TRBJ1-2, the full variable domain reads DTAVSQTPKYLVTQMGNDKSIKCEQNLGHDTMYWYKQDSKKFLKIMFSYNNKELIINETVPNRFSPKSPDKAHLNLHINSLELGDSAVYFCASSRVEGSGYTFGSGTRLTVV.

This clonotype appeared a few times. The rearrangement joins TRBV7-3 to TRBJ2-3, with TRBD2 matching 7 bases. The CDR3 contains 14 residues. The germline V gene encodes CDR1 SGHTA and CDR2 FQGTGA. Trimming cost V 9 bases and J 1 base; bases outside gene matches: 7. The CDR3 reads CASTSGAGTDTQYF. CDR3 bases: TGTGCCAGTACAAGCGGGGCGGGCACAGATACGCAGTATTTT.

This chain's CDR3 is CASSVEEGVGREQYF. The CDR3 nucleotides read TGTGCCAGCAGCGTAGAGGAAGGAGTGGGCCGTGAGCAGTACTTC. The V and J genes are TRBV9 and TRBJ2-7, with D uncertain. V was clipped by 0 bases and J by 7 bases, with 17 bases between them. The CDR3 is 15 residues long. Germline lookup yields CDR1 SGDLS and CDR2 YYNGEE.

This clonotype was recorded at least ten times. This rearrangement joins TRBV6-5 to TRBJ1-4, with D tentatively TRBD1 (6 bases). V lost 8 bases and J 8 bases, leaving 18 bases between the germline ends. The germline V gene has CDR1 MNHEY and CDR2 SVGAGI. The length of the CDR3 is 14 residues. CDR3 sequence reads: CASSGAQHGEKLFF. DNA of the CDR3: TGTGCCAGCTCAGGGGCCCAGCACGGGGAAAAACTGTTTTTT.

CDR3 nucleotides: TGTGCCAGCAGTTTGGCGTTGGGGTCACCCCTCCACTTT. Its translation is CASSLALGSPLHF. The J gene is TRBJ1-6, the V gene TRBV6-5; D not resolved. Germline V lookup: CDR1 MNHEY, CDR2 SVGAGI. V lost 4 bases and J lost 10, with 11 bases in between. CDR3 length equals 13 residues.

This clonotype was recorded at least ten times. This chain links TRBV12-3 or TRBV12-4 with TRBJ2-7; D is unresolved. Deletions cut 3 bases from V and 3 bases from J, with 9 bases between. This CDR3 is 13 amino acids long. CDR3 sequence reads: CASSFGSYYEQYF. The DNA of the CDR3 is TGTGCCAGCAGTTTTGGGTCATACTACGAGCAGTACTTC.

The chain combines TRBV5-1 with TRBJ2-4; D not resolved. With 7 bases removed from V and 7 bases from J, the gap between germline ends came to 21 bases. The CDR3 sequence is 15 residues long. Per the germline V gene, CDR1 is SGHRS and CDR2 is YFSETQ. The chain's CDR3 is CASDTWPFSRNIQYF. The CDR3 bases are TGCGCCAGCGACACATGGCCGTTTAGCAGGAACATTCAGTACTTC.

The chain links TRBV14 to TRBJ1-4, with D hard to call. With 7 bases removed from V and 3 bases from J, the gap between germline ends came to 9 bases. The germline CDR1 and CDR2 sequences are SGHDN and FVKESK. The CDR3 runs 13 residues. The CDR3, as DNA: TGTGCCAGCAATAGAGGGCCTAATGAAAAACTGTTTTTT. Protein sequence: CASNRGPNEKLFF.

V usage is TRBV6-1 and J usage is TRBJ2-5; perhaps D is TRBD1 or TRBD2 (5 bases each). Germline V gene sequence: CDR1 MNHNS, CDR2 SASEGT. With 4 bases removed from V and 5 bases from J, the gap between germline ends came to 17 bases. The CDR3 consists of 15 residues. CDR3 sequence: CASSVAGTSKETQYF. CDR3 bases: TGTGCCAGCAGTGTAGCCGGGACGTCAAAGGAGACCCAGTACTTC.

The rearrangement joins TRBV20-1 to TRBJ1-4; D is undetermined. Germline V gene data show CDR1 as DFQATT and CDR2 as SNEGSKA (reference sequence). The CDR3 consists of 13 residues. The ends were cut back, 3 bases at V and 8 bases at J, with 13 bases in the middle. The CDR3 DNA follows: TGCAGTGCTAGGAGCCAACCGGGGGAAAAACTGTTTTTT. This translates into CSARSQPGEKLFF.

The J gene is TRBJ1-1, the V gene TRBV29-1; a possible D gene is TRBD1 (5 bases). Germline V gives CDR1 SQVTM, CDR2 ANQGSEA. Trimming pared 7 bases from V and 5 bases from J, leaving 17 bases between. This CDR3 region has 13 residues. The CDR3, as DNA: TGCAGCGCAACCGGGTCTGGGGGGACTGAAGCTTTCTTT. Protein product: CSATGSGGTEAFF.

In this sample, this clonotype turned up a few times. V and J are TRBV7-9 and TRBJ2-7, with TRBD1 as a possible D gene (5 bases). The DNA matches TRBJ2-5 better at its end, which makes the J call doubtful. Germline CDR1 reads SEHNR; CDR2 reads FQNEAQ (reference sequence). The CDR3 totals 12 residues. CDR3 protein: CASNRGVETQYF. CDR3 coding DNA: TGTGCCAGCAATAGGGGCGTTGAGACCCAGTACTTC.

This clonotype was detected a few times. This chain connects TRBV25-1 to TRBJ2-7; D ambiguous. The germline V and J ends were trimmed by 6 bases and 0 bases, with 9 bases remaining between them. Per the germline V gene, CDR1 is MGHDK and CDR2 is SYGVNS. The CDR3 consists of 13 residues. The CDR3 loop is CASRQSSSYEQYF. CDR3 coding DNA: TGTGCCAGCAGACAGTCGAGCTCCTACGAGCAGTACTTC.

This clonotype was seen more than once but under ten times. This chain uses TRBV10-3 with TRBJ2-1; TRBD2 aligns across 10 bases. J gave up 7 bases and V 3 bases, and 12 bases lay outside the gene matches. The CDR3 length is 17 residues. The germline gives CDR1 ENHRY, CDR2 SYGVKD. The CDR3 bases are TGTGCCATCAGTGATCAGCGGGGGGGCCAGAGCGGGAATGAGCAGTTCTTC. It yields the protein CAISDQRGGQSGNEQFF.